This T cell receptor beta chain was identified in a study of blood T cells in healthy people across ages (dated by TCRdb to 2013 to 2016). With respect to the entire study: In model experiments, template switching captured roughly one uniquely barcoded TCR beta cDNA molecule for every two T cells. Using deep sequencing normalized with unique cDNA molecular identifiers, the study measured how TCR beta repertoire diversity changes with age. Four age groups were formed from the donors: young (average 16 years), middle-aged (roughly 38), aged (about 62) and long-lived (about 75). The study analyzed two additional independent replicas of 1 million unique cDNA reads from the same blood draw for two donors, one aged 18 to 30 and one aged 80 or older. What the authors observed across the whole study: Because donor CMV infection status was unknown, age-related changes in expanded clonotypes were potentially confounded. The percentage of naive T cells measured by flow cytometry correlated strongly with observed TCR beta diversity. Estimates of total diversity based on one million sequenced T cells were considered lower bounds and underestimates. As age increased, observed TCR beta diversity per million T cells dropped in a roughly linear way, and a significant reduction was already evident by age about 40. Compared with the aged group, more naive CD4+ T cells, fewer expanded clones and increased TCR diversity were shown by the long-lived group, suggesting age selection. Because profiling used bulk unsorted PBMCs, naive and antigen-experienced compartments could not be compared conclusively.

The approximately 39 donors, aged about 6 to 100 years, were systemically healthy Caucasian individuals from Russia. Each donor gave around 9.8 milliliters of peripheral blood, collected into EDTA-treated Vacutainer tubes. PBMCs were isolated by Ficoll-Paque density-gradient centrifugation, with at least 6 million obtained per sample. Total RNA was extracted from PBMCs with Trizol reagent, with at least 5.5 micrograms obtained per sample. The percentages of naive CD45RAhigh/CD27high T cells were determined by flow cytometry on a PBMC aliquot from every donor. This clonotype was seen at least ten times. Its antigen remains unidentified. No base-level quality is on record; no much larger clone is a single base apart. Libraries were built with 5' RACE. Sequencing was performed on an Illumina HiSeq 2500. A second roughly 6 to 11 cycle PCR used a sample-barcoded 5' primer and a J-beta primer mix. A template-switch 5' adaptor carrying 12 random nucleotides introduced a unique molecular identifier onto each TCR beta cDNA molecule. Each sample yielded at least 2.5 million CDR3-containing paired-end reads. All of the RNA was converted into first-strand cDNA using the Mint cDNA synthesis kit, with a TRBC-specific oligonucleotide serving as the primer. All cDNA was treated with uracil-DNA glycosylase and then went through a first 18-cycle PCR with the universal primers M1SS and BC2_uni_R. Turning to the authors' computational methods: Each sample was normalized by randomly selecting 1 million high-quality reads, each carrying a distinct molecular identifier. Reads with shared molecular identifiers were discarded instead of being binned into consensus sequences. MiTCR, run with a Q25 quality threshold and the strictest error-elimination algorithm, handled CDR3 identification, clonotype clustering and error correction. A nonparametric unseen species model with Euler transformation was used to estimate lower-bound total TCR beta diversity. TCRdb reworked the public reads: Q25 trimming with fastp, MiXCR clone assembly, productive beta chains retained. Merged by CDR3 protein, the rows form single entries marked with the most common genes and DNA. V and J calls and clone size were set by TCRdb, not the authors. Present in this sample are approximately 960,000 distinct CDR3 sequences, under 35% of which were seen just once. 10% to 13% of the sample rests with the top ten.

Taken from the germline V gene, the CDR1 and CDR2 loops are SGHVS and FNYEAQ. From the cysteine through the phenylalanine, the CDR3 covers 15 amino acids. Kept here is only the CDR3 DNA, which spans 45 bases and is read in frame from base 1. Between the V and J ends, shortened by 1 base and 4 bases respectively, the junction contains 14 bases. These data were also filed under a second study, of T cells of mothers and their children. As that second study puts it: Nine systemically healthy Caucasian individuals served as donors, namely three mothers together with their six children. cDNA synthesis consumed the entire amount of extracted RNA, loaded at approximately 1.6 ug RNA in each 15 ul reaction. In the second PCR, the M1S primer introduced both the sample barcodes and 2-4 random nucleotides. Over 9.5 million TCR beta CDR3 reads were obtained for each mother, and 2.7 million or so reads were obtained for each child. In both related and unrelated pairs, thymic selection shapes the output of TCR recombination in a similar way, with inherited differences having only a minor effect. Normalized repertoire overlap was always found to be slightly, but never significantly, higher in related mother-child pairs than in unrelated mother-child pairs. No persistent microchimeric T cell clones were found, with a detection sensitivity of around 100 clones per million clonotypes. Deep NGS was used in the study to compare the TCR beta repertoires of mothers and children and to look for features that separate related mother-child pairs from unrelated individuals. The mean age was roughly 44 +/- 4 years for the mothers and roughly 10 +/- 4 years for the children. Libraries were sequenced on Illumina HiSeq 2000 with 100+100 nt paired-end reads after adapter ligation with NEBNext reagents. To avoid cross-contamination, the mother libraries and the child libraries were prepared a month apart and sequenced in separate runs. Each donor had between about 500,000 and 2,100,000 distinct TCR beta clonotypes identified. Naive TCR beta clonotypes were estimated from low-frequency clonotypes matched to each donor's FACS-determined naive share, without sorting.

This clonotype was obtained from a woman aged 40 to 49 in good health. The rearranged chain carries TRBV7-6 and TRBJ2-7; the best D guess is TRBD1, with 6 bases matching. Sequencing input: blood. Read as DNA, the sequence is TGTGCCAGCAGCTTAGGAGGGGGTGGGTCGTACGAGCAGTACTTC. It specifies CASSLGGGGSYEQYF.